This T cell receptor (beta chain) emerged from a study of blood T cell repertoires in COVID-19. As for the study in general: Collection of acute and convalescent COVID-19 samples took place in the United States, Italy and Spain. Sources were T cells, B-cell-depleted T cells, or PBMCs; the material itself was cDNA or gDNA.

Germline CDR1 reads SGHAT; CDR2 reads FQNNGV. The CDR3 length is 15 residues. V gave up 3 bases and J gave up 7 bases; unmatched junction bases: 8. Sequencing was performed with immunoSEQ multiplex PCR; in TCRdb, only in-frame clones are kept and a portion is missing. The profile covers tens of thousands of clones, with 70% to 90% appearing a single time and roughly 2.5% taken by the ten largest. This TCR was recovered from a woman in her seventies with COVID-19, enrolled during active disease. Sequencing was carried out using peripheral blood. The chain recombines TRBV11-2 with TRBJ2-1; 8 bases line up with TRBD2. The CDR3 nucleotides are TGTGCCAGCAGCTTGGACGGGGGGGCTAGGAATGAGCAGTTCTTC. It codes for CASSLDGGARNEQFF.